This TCR beta chain stems from a study of blood T cell repertoires in COVID-19. On the study more broadly: Sources were T cells, B-cell-depleted T cells, or PBMCs; the material itself was cDNA or gDNA.

Patients from Seattle were sampled longitudinally, starting during active infection. In its sample, this clone was seen once. Per germline, CDR1 SGHTA and CDR2 FQGTGA. V dropped 0 bases and J dropped 8 bases, with 11 bases sitting between them. The CDR3 is made up of 14 amino acids. Methods used by the authors: Nucleated cell number was recorded as an estimate derived from reference gene primer amplification. Data came from immunoSEQ multiplex PCR; TCRdb stores just in-frame clones and leaves some out. The V and J calls and clone size come from that table; D and trimming were worked out from the DNA. The sample includes roughly 81,000 clones, about 85% of them seen just once.

The rearrangement joins TRBV7-3 to TRBJ2-1, with D possibly matching TRBD1 (6 bases). Sequenced: peripheral blood. The receptor was isolated from a woman older than 75 with COVID-19, enrolled during active disease. The CDR3 DNA is TGTGCCAGCAGCTTAACGTCCAGGGGCGATGAGCAGTTCTTC. Residues: CASSLTSRGDEQFF. Combining the CDR3 with reference TRBV7-3 and TRBJ2-1 gives the whole variable domain GAGVSQTPSNKVTEKGKYVELRCDPISGHTALYWYRQSLGQGPEFLIYFQGTGAADDSGLPNDRFFAVRPEGSVSTLKIQRTERGDSAVYLCASSLTSRGDEQFFGPGTRLTVL.